The 13 T cell receptor beta chains given below trace back to one sample, sequenced in a study of blood T cell repertoires in COVID-19. Sequencing used immunoSEQ multiplex PCR; TCRdb keeps in-frame clones, though not all of them. The data hold approximately 270,000 clones, with less than 95% observed a single time. Sequencing was performed on PBMCs or T cells enriched from blood (not recorded which). The receptors derive from a middle-aged man who had been exposed to COVID-19.

The V and J genes are TRBV3-1 (or the pseudogene TRBV3-2) and TRBJ2-3; maybe TRBD2 (5 bases). CDR1 is LGHDT and CDR2 is YNNKEL in the germline V gene (reference sequence). The CDR3 has 16 residues. Trimming left V 0 bases short and J 2 bases short, with 12 bases between. The CDR3 loop reads CASSQDVGLLTDTQYF. As DNA, the CDR3 is TGTGCCAGCAGCCAAGATGTTGGACTGCTCACAGATACGCAGTATTTT.

The V call is TRBV28, the J call TRBJ1-5, with 11 bases aligning to TRBD1. CDR3 length: 18 residues. Per the germline V gene, CDR1 is MDHEN and CDR2 is SYDVKM. V was clipped by 6 bases and J by 6 bases; unmatched bases: 16. The CDR3 coding sequence is TGTGCCAGCAGCAATCCCCCTCTCGGACAGGGGGCGAGTCAGCCCCAGCATTTT. It codes for CASSNPPLGQGASQPQHF.

The chain links TRBV5-1 to TRBJ1-1, with TRBD1 as a possible D gene (5 bases). From germline, CDR1 is SGHRS and CDR2 YFSETQ. V lost 0 bases and J lost 4, with 10 bases in between. This CDR3 comprises 14 residues. The CDR3 here is CASSLAGSPTEAFF. The CDR3 DNA reads TGCGCCAGCAGCTTGGCAGGGTCCCCCACTGAAGCTTTCTTT. Full variable domain (missing parts from reference TRBV5-1 and TRBJ1-1): KAGVTQTPRYLIKTRGQQVTLSCSPISGHRSVSWYQQTPGQGLQFLFEYFSETQRNKGNFPGRFSGRQFSNSRSEMNVSTLELGDSALYLCASSLAGSPTEAFFGQGTRLTVV.

The chain employs TRBV30 and TRBJ2-2; perhaps TRBD1 as D (5 bases). Trimming pared 1 base from V and 4 bases from J, leaving 10 bases between. From germline, CDR1 is GTSNPN and CDR2 SVGIG (reference sequence). The CDR3 contains 14 residues. The CDR3 loop reads CAWSANRGTGELFF. The DNA for the CDR3 is TGTGCCTGGAGTGCGAATAGGGGCACCGGGGAGCTGTTTTTT.

The chain combines TRBV4-3 with TRBJ2-7; TRBD2 aligns across 9 bases. Germline V lookup: CDR1 LGHNA, CDR2 YSLEER. With 0 bases clipped from V and 5 bases from J, the junction kept 8 bases outside the gene matches. The CDR3 has 16 residues. CDR3 sequence: CASSQDSVAGVNEQYF. Written as DNA, the CDR3 is TGCGCCAGCAGCCAAGATAGCGTAGCGGGAGTCAACGAGCAGTACTTC.

This chain joins TRBV6-5 and TRBJ2-7; 8 bases are shared with TRBD2. CDR1 MNHEY and CDR2 SVGAGI come from the germline V gene. Losses at the gene ends were 6 bases for V and 1 base for J; bases not matched to a gene: 5. The CDR3 loop spans 14 amino acids. CDR3 DNA: TGTGCCAGCAGCTCTAGCGGGCGTTCCTACGAGCAGTACTTC. Translating gives CASSSSGRSYEQYF.

The rearrangement uses TRBV28 and TRBJ1-1; TRBD1 aligns across 11 bases. Germline CDR1 MDHEN, CDR2 SYDVKM. CDR3 length equals 15 residues. Trimming removed 7 bases from V and 4 bases from J; junction bases left unmatched: 8. CDR3 residues: CASTLGQGGGTEAFF. The CDR3 DNA reads as TGTGCCAGCACCCTGGGACAGGGGGGGGGCACTGAAGCTTTCTTT.

The chain couples TRBV10-3 to TRBJ1-1, with D possibly matching TRBD1 (6 bases). CDR3 size: 13 residues. Trimming stripped 4 bases from V and 3 bases from J, with 9 bases between. Germline-derived CDR1 and CDR2 are ENHRY and SYGVKD. This CDR3 reads CAISGTGYTEAFF. In nucleotides, the CDR3 is TGTGCCATCAGTGGCACAGGGTACACTGAAGCTTTCTTT.

V usage is TRBV2 and J usage is TRBJ1-2; 10 bases are a match to TRBD1. CDR3 length: 15 amino acids. V dropped 6 bases and J dropped 7; count of bases not matched to a gene: 11. CDR1 is SNHLY, CDR2 FYNNEI, per germline. The CDR3 region is CASRGQGTRDGGYTF. CDR3 nucleotides: TGTGCCAGCAGGGGACAGGGGACGCGGGATGGTGGCTACACCTTC.

V gene TRBV11-3 combines with J gene TRBJ1-1; D possibly corresponds to TRBD1 (5 bases). This CDR3 contains 12 residues. The V gene lost 8 bases and the J gene lost 3 bases, with 10 bases spanning the gap. Germline assignment: CDR1 SGHNT and CDR2 YENEEA. The chain's CDR3 is CASSRVDTEAFF. CDR3 DNA: TGTGCCAGCTCCAGGGTTGACACTGAAGCTTTCTTT.

The chain couples TRBV11-3 to TRBJ2-3; D is unclear. CDR3 length: 13 amino acids. V lost 8 bases and J lost 0, with 9 bases in between. Germline V gives CDR1 SGHNT, CDR2 YENEEA. The CDR3 coding sequence is TGTGCCAGCCACTCTAGGAGCACAGATACGCAGTATTTT. Amino acids: CASHSRSTDTQYF.

This chain uses TRBV11-2 with TRBJ2-7, with D possibly being TRBD2 (5 bases). Trimming took off 1 base at V and 0 bases at J, with 16 bases between the two ends. The CDR3 is 17 amino acids. Germline-derived CDR1 and CDR2 are SGHAT and FQNNGV. CDR3 DNA sequence: TGTGCCAGCAGCTTAGTCGGGGAGTCTTGGGGCTCCTACGAGCAGTACTTC. Translated, it gives CASSLVGESWGSYEQYF. Full variable domain (rest looked up from reference TRBV11-2 and TRBJ2-7): EAGVAQSPRYKIIEKRQSVAFWCNPISGHATLYWYQQILGQGPKLLIQFQNNGVVDDSQLPKDRFSAERLKGVDSTLKIQPAKLEDSAVYLCASSLVGESWGSYEQYFGPGTRLTVT.

This sequence joins TRBV30 and TRBJ1-5; unclear D gene. CDR3 length equals 12 residues. Germline CDR1 reads GTSNPN; CDR2 reads SVGIG (reference sequence). The V and J ends lost 0 bases and 6 bases respectively, with 6 bases between them. The CDR3 protein is CAWSVSSQPQHF. In DNA form, the CDR3 reads TGTGCCTGGAGTGTATCGAGTCAGCCCCAGCATTTT.